The 3 T cell receptor beta chains below come from one sample, sequenced in a study of blood T cell repertoires in COVID-19. TCRdb's table, derived via immunoSEQ multiplex PCR, lists solely in-frame clones and lacks some. This table has some 120,000 clones, over 80% appearing once. The sequenced material came from peripheral blood. Receptor source: an older woman with acute or convalescent COVID-19.

The chain combines TRBV5-1 with TRBJ2-1, with D possibly matching TRBD2 (5 bases). The CDR3 is made up of 13 amino acids. Trimming took off 4 bases at V and 3 bases at J, with 8 bases between the two ends. The germline V gene has CDR1 SGHRS and CDR2 YFSETQ. For the CDR3, the DNA is TGCGCCAGCAGCCCGGGGAACTACAATGAGCAGTTCTTC. It yields the protein CASSPGNYNEQFF.

The chain joins TRBV3-1 (or the pseudogene TRBV3-2) to TRBJ1-5; D unclear. This CDR3 region has 15 residues. From germline, CDR1 is LGHDT and CDR2 YNNKEL (reference sequence). Trimming removed 3 bases at V and 0 bases at J, with 9 bases between. CDR3 sequence: CASSQGRASNQPQHF. The CDR3 DNA sequence: TGTGCCAGCAGCCAGGGGAGGGCTAGCAATCAGCCCCAGCATTTT.

The chain couples TRBV6-6 to TRBJ1-2, with TRBD1 matching over 7 bases. The J segment lost 8 bases and the V segment lost 5 bases, leaving 8 bases of the junction unmatched. The length of the CDR3 is 13 residues. The germline gives CDR1 MNHNY, CDR2 SVGAGI (reference sequence). The CDR3 protein is CASSAEGAGGYTF. The CDR3 region has the DNA TGTGCCAGCAGTGCCGAGGGGGCTGGGGGCTACACCTTC.